Each of the 27 T cell receptor beta chains below was sequenced from the same sample in a study of T-cell reconstitution after alpha-beta-depleted transplantation in children. This sample's TCRbeta library carried unique molecular identifier barcodes. TCRdb re-called the PCR reads through MiXCR, storing one row per CDR3 protein. The sample consists of hundreds of thousands of distinct CDR3 sequences, around 13% of them appearing once. The sample in question was PBMCs, mostly from graft donor cells, obtained 360 days after TCRalphabeta/CD19-depleted stem cell transplant. The receptors stem from a male patient aged 10 to 17 who had a stem cell transplant for acute myeloid leukemia, so the T cells may come from the graft donor.

Only a few counts were recorded for this clonotype. The chain couples TRBV4-2 to TRBJ2-3, with TRBD2 matching 7 bases. The CDR3 runs 14 residues. Germline V gene sequence: CDR1 LGHNA, CDR2 YNFKEQ. V was pared by 6 bases and J by 3 bases, with 6 bases of the junction left unmatched. Here the CDR3 DNA reads TGTGCCAGCAGACGGCGGGGGACGACAGATACGCAGTATTTT. Residues: CASRRRGTTDTQYF.

This clonotype was seen only a few times. The chain joins TRBV20-1 to TRBJ1-5; D not resolved. This CDR3 is 16 amino acids long. Germline V gene data show CDR1 as DFQATT and CDR2 as SNEGSKA (reference sequence). Trimming took off 3 bases at V and 5 bases at J, with 20 bases between the two ends. The CDR3 loop reads CSARERLTFLYQPQHF. CDR3 sequence (DNA): TGCAGTGCTAGGGAACGACTGACCTTCCTTTATCAGCCCCAGCATTTT.

This clonotype showed up many times. V usage is TRBV4-3 and J usage is TRBJ1-1; TRBD1 agrees at 8 bases. The V and J ends lost 4 bases and 0 bases, in that order; junction bases with no gene match: 4. Germline values: CDR1 LGHNA, CDR2 YSLEER. The CDR3 totals 15 residues. The CDR3 loop is CASSRRTGLNTEAFF. CDR3 coding DNA: TGCGCCAGCAGCCGCCGGACAGGGTTGAACACTGAAGCTTTCTTT.

In its sample, this clonotype was seen a few times. The chain couples TRBV2 to TRBJ2-1; D remains unclear. CDR1 is SNHLY, CDR2 FYNNEI, per germline. The CDR3 contains 13 residues. Between the trimmed V and J ends, which lost 6 bases and 9 bases, there was a span of 15 bases. The CDR3 DNA follows: TGTGCCAGCAGAAGACTCCCTTGGGTTGAGCAGTTCTTC. The encoded protein is CASRRLPWVEQFF.

This clonotype appeared a few times. The chain links TRBV12-3 or TRBV12-4 to TRBJ2-3, with TRBD2 as a possible D gene (6 bases). Trimming left V 1 base short and J 2 bases short, with 19 bases between. The CDR3 spans 18 residues. The CDR3 sequence is CASSLGGGTLGPTDTQYF. The CDR3 DNA follows: TGTGCCAGCAGTTTAGGAGGAGGGACCCTGGGACCCACAGATACGCAGTATTTT.

This chain joins TRBV20-1 and TRBJ2-4; unclear D gene. CDR1 DFQATT and CDR2 SNEGSKA come from the germline V gene (reference sequence). The CDR3 has 12 amino acids. The V end lost 5 bases, the J end lost 0 bases, and 5 bases lay between the germline ends. The CDR3 nucleotides read TGCAGTGCTGGGGTAGCCAAAAACATTCAGTACTTC. This encodes CSAGVAKNIQYF.

This chain joins TRBV20-1 and TRBJ1-2; no reliable D call. The CDR3 totals 12 residues. V lost 3 bases to trimming and J lost 0 bases, with 5 bases between them. Germline CDR1 and CDR2: DFQATT and SNEGSKA (reference sequence). CDR3 sequence reads: CSASPANYGYTF. In DNA, the CDR3 is TGCAGTGCTAGCCCAGCTAACTATGGCTACACCTTC.

This clonotype has ten or more counts. V usage is TRBV4-3 and J usage is TRBJ2-7; D is unresolved. V shed 4 bases and J shed 0 bases, with 16 bases lying between them. This CDR3 spans 16 amino acids. Germline V gene sequence: CDR1 LGHNA, CDR2 YSLEER. This CDR3 is CASSPTRPELSYEQYF. The CDR3 DNA follows: TGCGCCAGCAGCCCCACGAGGCCCGAACTCTCCTACGAGCAGTACTTC.

This clonotype was detected many times. The rearrangement links TRBV12-3 or TRBV12-4 to TRBJ2-7; 11 bases agree with TRBD2. With 3 bases clipped from V and 6 bases from J, the junction kept 4 bases outside the gene matches. CDR3 length equals 14 residues. CDR3 region: CASSFETSGIEQYF. The CDR3 DNA sequence: TGTGCCAGCAGTTTCGAGACTAGCGGGATCGAGCAGTACTTC.

The chain recombines TRBV28 with TRBJ2-7, with 10 bases matching TRBD2. The CDR3 runs 14 residues. The V gene end was trimmed by 6 bases and the J gene end by 7 bases; junction bases not matched to a gene: 9. The germline CDR1 and CDR2 sequences are MDHEN and SYDVKM. The CDR3 DNA reads TGTGCCAGCAGATTTTCTAGCGGGAGAGATGAGCAGTACTTC. The encoded protein is CASRFSSGRDEQYF.

This clonotype was seen repeatedly, ten times or more. The rearrangement joins TRBV12-3 or TRBV12-4 to TRBJ1-2; TRBD1 matches 9 bases. This CDR3 has 13 residues. The trim removed 6 bases at V and 4 bases at J, leaving 3 bases unmatched. Here the CDR3 reads CASSPGQGYGYTF. CDR3 bases: TGTGCCAGCAGCCCGGGACAGGGCTATGGCTACACCTTC.

This chain joins TRBV7-8 and TRBJ2-7; 15 bases match TRBD2. Germline V gene lookup returns CDR1 SGHVS and CDR2 FQNEAQ. The trim removed 6 bases at V and 2 bases at J, leaving 8 bases unmatched. This CDR3 comprises 17 residues. Here the CDR3 reads CASRTGLAGGPTYEQYF. CDR3 DNA: TGTGCCAGCAGGACGGGACTAGCGGGAGGACCTACCTACGAGCAGTACTTC.

This clonotype was detected only a few times. The rearrangement joins TRBV19 to TRBJ2-4; no firm D call. In germline, CDR1 is LNHDA, CDR2 SQIVND (reference sequence). The length of the CDR3 is 16 residues. Trimming removed 3 bases from V and 0 bases from J, with 12 bases in between. The CDR3, as DNA: TGTGCCAGTAGTATTTTCGCGGAGCTAGCCAAAAACATTCAGTACTTC. It codes for CASSIFAELAKNIQYF.

V usage is TRBV24-1 and J usage is TRBJ2-1; D unresolved. V was pared by 0 bases and J by 9 bases, with 2 bases between. The CDR3 runs 11 residues. Germline CDR1 KGHDR, CDR2 SFDVKD. The CDR3 sequence is CATSDLGEQFF. CDR3 bases: TGTGCCACCAGTGATTTGGGTGAGCAGTTCTTC.

The sample holds a few counts of this clonotype. For the CDR3, the DNA is TGCAGCGTTGAAGGGGCCCCGGTAGCGGGAGTGAACAATGAGCAGTTCTTC. This encodes CSVEGAPVAGVNNEQFF. The V and J genes are TRBV29-1 and TRBJ2-1; TRBD2 matches at 9 bases. The CDR3 runs 17 residues. From germline, CDR1 is SQVTM and CDR2 ANQGSEA. After removal of 1 base from V and 5 bases from J, the junction contained 12 bases not matched to a gene.

This clonotype has only a few counts. The chain couples TRBV12-3 or TRBV12-4 to TRBJ2-7; D is ambiguous. The V gene lost 3 bases and the J gene lost 4 bases, with 7 bases spanning the gap. The CDR3 contains 12 residues. The CDR3 reads CASSFMLYEQYF. The CDR3 nucleotides are TGTGCCAGCAGTTTTATGTTATACGAGCAGTACTTC.

This clonotype was seen ten or more times. The genes are TRBV29-1 and TRBJ2-2; 11 nucleotides agree with TRBD1. The germline V gene encodes CDR1 SQVTM and CDR2 ANQGSEA. The V and J ends lost 1 base and 7 bases, in that order; junction bases with no gene match: 11. The CDR3 runs to 17 residues. CDR3 in amino acids: CSVEVGQGARLGGELFF. The CDR3 DNA follows: TGCAGCGTTGAAGTAGGACAGGGGGCGCGACTGGGCGGGGAGCTGTTTTTT.

This clonotype occurred a few times. This sequence joins TRBV12-3 or TRBV12-4 and TRBJ2-7, with TRBD1 matching over 8 bases. This CDR3 is 14 amino acids long. V lost 7 bases to trimming and J lost 4 bases; unmatched junction nucleotides: 9. The CDR3 loop is CASTRWQGAYEQYF. The CDR3, as DNA: TGTGCCAGCACCCGGTGGCAGGGGGCGTACGAGCAGTACTTC.

The chain recombines TRBV29-1 with TRBJ1-2; a possible D gene is TRBD1 (5 bases). V dropped 3 bases and J dropped 3 bases, with 11 bases sitting between them. The CDR3 is 13 residues long. Germline CDR1 SQVTM, CDR2 ANQGSEA. This CDR3 is CSVDRVRDYGYTF. CDR3 in DNA: TGCAGCGTTGACAGGGTACGTGACTATGGCTACACCTTC.

The chain joins TRBV4-2 to TRBJ2-2, with D possibly matching TRBD2 (6 bases). V lost 4 bases and J 4 bases, leaving 13 bases between the germline ends. The length of the CDR3 is 15 residues. From germline, CDR1 is LGHNA and CDR2 YNFKEQ. Here the CDR3 reads CASSPRAGTTGELFF. The CDR3 DNA follows: TGTGCCAGCAGCCCCCGGGCGGGAACCACCGGGGAGCTGTTTTTT.

The chain couples TRBV4-2 to TRBJ1-5; TRBD1 aligns across 9 bases. The CDR3 runs to 15 residues. V was clipped by 7 bases and J by 3 bases; unmatched bases: 7. Germline assignment: CDR1 LGHNA and CDR2 YNFKEQ. The CDR3 here is CASTHRQGDNQPQHF. CDR3 in DNA: TGTGCCAGCACCCACCGACAGGGGGACAATCAGCCCCAGCATTTT.

This sequence joins TRBV20-1 and TRBJ2-2; unclear D gene. The CDR3 runs to 13 residues. Trimming removed 5 bases at V and 0 bases at J, with 7 bases between. Germline CDR1 reads DFQATT; CDR2 reads SNEGSKA (reference sequence). The CDR3 is CSAQLANTGELFF. As DNA, the CDR3 is TGCAGTGCTCAATTAGCGAACACCGGGGAGCTGTTTTTT.

This clonotype was detected a few times. The chain combines TRBV27 with TRBJ2-3; 8 bases are shared with TRBD2. Germline V gene lookup returns CDR1 MNHEY and CDR2 SMNVEV (reference sequence). This CDR3 region has 15 residues. Trimming cost V 2 bases and J 4 bases; bases outside gene matches: 5. The CDR3 DNA follows: TGTGCCAGCAGTTTAAGTCTAGCGGGCCCAGATACGCAGTATTTT. The encoded protein is CASSLSLAGPDTQYF.

This sequence joins TRBV5-1 and TRBJ2-7, with TRBD1 identical over 10 bases. The CDR3 consists of 13 residues. V trimming: 3 bases; J trimming: 6 bases; junction bases outside the gene matches: 3. Looked up from germline, CDR1 is SGHRS and CDR2 is YFSETQ. The CDR3 protein is CASSWDRGGEQYF. CDR3 nucleotide sequence: TGCGCCAGCAGCTGGGACAGGGGTGGCGAGCAGTACTTC.

The CDR3 is CASKGQNYEQYF. DNA for the CDR3: TGTGCCAGCAAGGGACAGAACTACGAGCAGTACTTC. V is TRBV2 and J is TRBJ2-7, with 7 bases lining up with TRBD1. CDR1 SNHLY and CDR2 FYNNEI come from the germline V gene. The CDR3 runs to 12 residues. The trim removed 7 bases at V and 3 bases at J, leaving 3 bases unmatched.

V and J are TRBV6-5 and TRBJ2-1; 10 bases match TRBD2. CDR1 and CDR2 from the germline V gene are MNHEY and SVGAGI. CDR3 length equals 17 residues. With V trimmed by 5 bases and J by 4 bases, 11 bases remained unmatched. CDR3 DNA: TGTGCCAGCAGTCCGTTTGCCGGGACTAGCGTTTACAATGAGCAGTTCTTC. Translating it yields CASSPFAGTSVYNEQFF.

This clonotype was counted between two and nine times. This rearrangement joins TRBV5-5 to TRBJ1-3, with D hard to call. From germline, CDR1 is SGHKS and CDR2 YYEKEE (reference sequence). Trimming shortened V by 2 bases and J by 0 bases, and 18 bases separated the two germline ends. The CDR3 covers 18 residues. In nucleotides, the CDR3 is TGTGCCAGCAGCTTCGGGTTAACTGGACCGCTCTCTGGAAACACCATATATTTT. Translated, it gives CASSFGLTGPLSGNTIYF.